This T cell receptor beta chain was captured by sequencing in a study of T cell changes during pregnancy in multiple sclerosis. There are 16 residues in the CDR3. The V end was cut by 2 bases, the J end by 0 bases, with 10 bases between. In germline, CDR1 is MGHRA, CDR2 YSYEKL. TCRdb's copy holds only in-frame clones and misses some; the assay was immunoSEQ multiplex PCR. The data hold more than 35,000 clones, with 85% to 95% observed a single time. The chain has TRBV4-1 and TRBJ1-4; D unresolved. This sample comprised CD4+ T cells from peripheral blood mononuclear cells, obtained in the third trimester of pregnancy. The TCR originated in a female donor in good health, enrolled as a control in a pregnancy study. This CDR3 is CASSQFPSATNEKLFF. CDR3 nucleotide sequence: TGCGCCAGCAGCCAATTTCCGTCAGCAACTAATGAAAAACTGTTTTTT.